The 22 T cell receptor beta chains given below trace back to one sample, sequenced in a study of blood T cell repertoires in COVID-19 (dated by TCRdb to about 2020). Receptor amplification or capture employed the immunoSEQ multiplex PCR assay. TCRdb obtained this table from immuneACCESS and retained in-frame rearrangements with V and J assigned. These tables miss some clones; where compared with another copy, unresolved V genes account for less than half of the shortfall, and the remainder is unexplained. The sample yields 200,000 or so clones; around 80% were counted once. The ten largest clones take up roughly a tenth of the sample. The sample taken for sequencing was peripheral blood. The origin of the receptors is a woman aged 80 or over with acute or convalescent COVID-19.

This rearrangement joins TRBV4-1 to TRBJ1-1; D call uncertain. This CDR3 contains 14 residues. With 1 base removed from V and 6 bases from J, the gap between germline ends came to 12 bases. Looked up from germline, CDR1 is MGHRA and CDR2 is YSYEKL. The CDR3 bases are TGCGCCAGCAGCCAAGGCGTGTCCGTGGCTGAAGCTTTCTTT. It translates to CASSQGVSVAEAFF.

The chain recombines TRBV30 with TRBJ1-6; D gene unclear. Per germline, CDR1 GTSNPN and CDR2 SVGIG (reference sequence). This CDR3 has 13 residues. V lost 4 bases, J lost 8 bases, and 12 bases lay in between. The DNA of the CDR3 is TGTGCCTGGACTCCCTCGCGGGATTCACCCCTCCACTTT. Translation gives CAWTPSRDSPLHF.

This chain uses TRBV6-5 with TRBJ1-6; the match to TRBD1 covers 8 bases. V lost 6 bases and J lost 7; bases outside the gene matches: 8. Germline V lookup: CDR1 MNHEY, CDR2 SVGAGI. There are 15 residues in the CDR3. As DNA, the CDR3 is TGTGCCAGCAGGGGGGTCGGGACAGGAAATTCACCCCTCCACTTT. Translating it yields CASRGVGTGNSPLHF.

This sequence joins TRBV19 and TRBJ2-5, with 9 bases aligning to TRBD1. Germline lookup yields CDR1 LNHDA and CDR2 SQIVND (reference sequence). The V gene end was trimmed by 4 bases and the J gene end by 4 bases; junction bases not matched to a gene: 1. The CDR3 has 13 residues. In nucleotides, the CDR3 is TGTGCCAGTAGTAGGGACAGGGCAGAGACCCAGTACTTC. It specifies CASSRDRAETQYF.

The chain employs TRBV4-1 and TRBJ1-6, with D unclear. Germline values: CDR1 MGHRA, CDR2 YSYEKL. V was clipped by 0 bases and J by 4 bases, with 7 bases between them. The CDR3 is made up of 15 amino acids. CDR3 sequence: CASSQEGSYNSPLHF. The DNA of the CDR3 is TGCGCCAGCAGCCAAGAGGGCAGTTATAATTCACCCCTCCACTTT.

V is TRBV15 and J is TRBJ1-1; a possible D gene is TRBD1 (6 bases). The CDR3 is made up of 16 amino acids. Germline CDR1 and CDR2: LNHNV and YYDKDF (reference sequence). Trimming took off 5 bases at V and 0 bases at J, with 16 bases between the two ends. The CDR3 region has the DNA TGTGCCACCAGCTATCCCGGGGGGCCGGTGAACACTGAAGCTTTCTTT. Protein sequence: CATSYPGGPVNTEAFF. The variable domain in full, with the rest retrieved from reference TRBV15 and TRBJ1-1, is DAMVIQNPRYQVTQFGKPVTLSCSQTLNHNVMYWYQQKSSQAPKLLFHYYDKDFNNEADTPDNFQSRRPNTSFCFLDIRSPGLGDTAMYLCATSYPGGPVNTEAFFGQGTRLTVV.

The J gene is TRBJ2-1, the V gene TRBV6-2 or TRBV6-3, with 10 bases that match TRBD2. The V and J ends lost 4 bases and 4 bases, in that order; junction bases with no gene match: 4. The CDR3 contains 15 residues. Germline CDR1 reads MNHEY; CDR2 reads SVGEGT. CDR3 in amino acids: CASSSTSGVYNEQFF. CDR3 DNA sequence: TGTGCCAGCAGTTCTACTAGCGGGGTTTACAATGAGCAGTTCTTC.

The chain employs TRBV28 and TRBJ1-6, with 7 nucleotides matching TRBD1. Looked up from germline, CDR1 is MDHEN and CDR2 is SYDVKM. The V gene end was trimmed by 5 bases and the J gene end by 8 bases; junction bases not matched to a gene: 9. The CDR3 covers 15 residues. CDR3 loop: CASSAQTGADSPLHF. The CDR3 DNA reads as TGTGCCAGCAGTGCCCAAACAGGGGCCGATTCACCCCTCCACTTT.

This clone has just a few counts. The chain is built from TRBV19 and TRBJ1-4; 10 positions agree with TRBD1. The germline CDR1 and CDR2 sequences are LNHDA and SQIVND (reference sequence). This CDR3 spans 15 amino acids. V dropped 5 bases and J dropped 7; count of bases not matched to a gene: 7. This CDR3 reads CASSLRQGAIEKLFF. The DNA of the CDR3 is TGTGCCAGTAGTCTAAGACAGGGGGCTATTGAAAAACTGTTTTTT.

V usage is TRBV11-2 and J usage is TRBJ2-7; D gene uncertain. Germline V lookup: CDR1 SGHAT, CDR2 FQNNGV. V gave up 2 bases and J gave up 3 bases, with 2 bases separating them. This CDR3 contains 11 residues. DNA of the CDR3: TGTGCCAGCAGCTTACTCTACGAGCAGTACTTC. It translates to CASSLLYEQYF.

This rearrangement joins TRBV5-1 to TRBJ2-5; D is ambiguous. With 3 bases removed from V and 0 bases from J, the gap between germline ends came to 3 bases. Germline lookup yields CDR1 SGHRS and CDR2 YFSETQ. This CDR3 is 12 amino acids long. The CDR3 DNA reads TGCGCCAGCAGCTATAACCAAGAGACCCAGTACTTC. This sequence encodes CASSYNQETQYF.

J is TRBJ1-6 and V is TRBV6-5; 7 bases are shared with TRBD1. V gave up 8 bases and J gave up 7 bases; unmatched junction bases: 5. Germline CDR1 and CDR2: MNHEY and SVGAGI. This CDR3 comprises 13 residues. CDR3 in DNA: TGTGCCAGCGGAAGGGGGCGGAATTCACCCCTCCACTTT. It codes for CASGRGRNSPLHF.

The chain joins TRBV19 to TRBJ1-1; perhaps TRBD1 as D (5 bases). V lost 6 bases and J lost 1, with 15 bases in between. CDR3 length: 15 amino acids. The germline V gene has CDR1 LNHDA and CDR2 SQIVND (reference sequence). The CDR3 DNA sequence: TGTGCCAGTAGGAAGAGTCCTAGGGGGAACACTGAAGCTTTCTTT. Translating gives CASRKSPRGNTEAFF. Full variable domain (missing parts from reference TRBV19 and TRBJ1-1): DGGITQSPKYLFRKEGQNVTLSCEQNLNHDAMYWYRQDPGQGLRLIYYSQIVNDFQKGDIAEGYSVSREKKESFPLTVTSAQKNPTAFYLCASRKSPRGNTEAFFGQGTRLTVV.

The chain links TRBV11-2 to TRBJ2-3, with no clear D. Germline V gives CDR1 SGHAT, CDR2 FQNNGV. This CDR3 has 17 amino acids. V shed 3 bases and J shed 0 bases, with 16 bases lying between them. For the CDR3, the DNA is TGTGCCAGCAGCTTGATGTCGGCGGCTCCAAGCACAGATACGCAGTATTTT. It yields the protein CASSLMSAAPSTDTQYF.

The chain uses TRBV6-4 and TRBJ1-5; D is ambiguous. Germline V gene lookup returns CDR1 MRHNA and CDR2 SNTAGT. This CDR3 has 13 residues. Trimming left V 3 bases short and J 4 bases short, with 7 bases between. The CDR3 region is CASSEQSNQPQHF. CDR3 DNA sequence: TGTGCCAGCAGTGAACAGTCGAATCAGCCCCAGCATTTT.

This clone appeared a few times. CDR3 bases: TGCAGCGTTGATGAACAGGGCACAGATACGCAGTATTTT. It specifies CSVDEQGTDTQYF. The chain recombines TRBV29-1 with TRBJ2-3; the D gene is possibly TRBD1 (5 bases). Trimming took off 3 bases at V and 1 base at J, with 8 bases between the two ends. The CDR3 has 13 residues. Germline loops: CDR1 SQVTM, CDR2 ANQGSEA.

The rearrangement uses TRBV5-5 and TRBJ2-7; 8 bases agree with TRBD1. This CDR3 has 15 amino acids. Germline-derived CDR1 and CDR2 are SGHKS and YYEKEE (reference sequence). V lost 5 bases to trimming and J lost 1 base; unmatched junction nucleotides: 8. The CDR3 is CASSLGQGGSYEQYF. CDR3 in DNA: TGTGCCAGCAGTCTAGGACAGGGCGGGTCCTACGAGCAGTACTTC.

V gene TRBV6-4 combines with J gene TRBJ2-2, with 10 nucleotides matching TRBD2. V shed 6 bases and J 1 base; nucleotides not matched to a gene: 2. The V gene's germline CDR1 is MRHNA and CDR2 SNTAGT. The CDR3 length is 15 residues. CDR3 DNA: TGTGCCAGCAGGCAGCGGGAGGGGAACACCGGGGAGCTGTTTTTT. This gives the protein CASRQREGNTGELFF.

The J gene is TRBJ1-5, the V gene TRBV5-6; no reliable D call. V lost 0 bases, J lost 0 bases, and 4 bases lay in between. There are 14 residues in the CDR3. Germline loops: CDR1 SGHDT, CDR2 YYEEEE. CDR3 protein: CASSLGLSNQPQHF. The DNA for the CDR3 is TGTGCCAGCAGCTTGGGACTTAGCAATCAGCCCCAGCATTTT.

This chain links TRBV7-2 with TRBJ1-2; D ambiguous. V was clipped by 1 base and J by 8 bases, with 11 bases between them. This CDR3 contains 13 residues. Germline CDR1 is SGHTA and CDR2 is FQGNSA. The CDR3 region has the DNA TGTGCCAGCAGCTTAGGTTCCCGTAGCGGCTACACCTTC. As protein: CASSLGSRSGYTF.

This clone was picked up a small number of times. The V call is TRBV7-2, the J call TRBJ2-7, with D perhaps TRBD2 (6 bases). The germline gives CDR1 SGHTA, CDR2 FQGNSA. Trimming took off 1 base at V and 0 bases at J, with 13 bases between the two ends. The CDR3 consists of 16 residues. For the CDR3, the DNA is TGTGCCAGCAGCTTAGAGCCCCGGGGGAACTCCTACGAGCAGTACTTC. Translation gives CASSLEPRGNSYEQYF.

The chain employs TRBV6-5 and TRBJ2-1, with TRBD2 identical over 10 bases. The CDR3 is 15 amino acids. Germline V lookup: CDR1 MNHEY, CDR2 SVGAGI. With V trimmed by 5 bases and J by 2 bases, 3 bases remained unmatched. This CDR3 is CASSPGLAAYNEQFF. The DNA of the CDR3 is TGTGCCAGCAGTCCTGGACTAGCGGCCTACAATGAGCAGTTCTTC.